The 32 T cell receptor beta chains presented below share a single source sample, sequenced in a study of blood T cell repertoires in COVID-19. TCRdb's table, derived via immunoSEQ multiplex PCR, lists solely in-frame clones and lacks some. The profile shows some 250,000 clones, 85% to 90% of them singletons. Sequenced input: PBMCs or T cells enriched from blood (not recorded which). Receptor source: a man aged 40-50 years who had recovered from COVID-19.

This clone has more than one count but fewer than ten. The chain employs TRBV30 and TRBJ1-5, with 7 bases fitting TRBD1. J was trimmed by 3 bases and V by 2 bases; bases with no gene match: 7. This CDR3 has 15 amino acids. Germline V lookup: CDR1 GTSNPN, CDR2 SVGIG (reference sequence). CDR3 DNA: TGTGCCTGGAGTACCGAGGACAGGTTCAATCAGCCCCAGCATTTT. Translating gives CAWSTEDRFNQPQHF.

This clone came up once. The chain has TRBV19 and TRBJ1-2, with no clear D. The V gene's germline CDR1 is LNHDA and CDR2 SQIVND (reference sequence). This CDR3 comprises 16 residues. V lost 7 bases to trimming and J lost 0 bases, with 18 bases between them. In DNA form, the CDR3 reads TGTGCCAGTAAGGTCGAGGATCAGCGCACTAACTATGGCTACACCTTC. Its translation is CASKVEDQRTNYGYTF. The full variable domain, completed using reference TRBV19 and TRBJ1-2, is DGGITQSPKYLFRKEGQNVTLSCEQNLNHDAMYWYRQDPGQGLRLIYYSQIVNDFQKGDIAEGYSVSREKKESFPLTVTSAQKNPTAFYLCASKVEDQRTNYGYTFGSGTRLTVV.

The chain joins TRBV11-2 to TRBJ1-3, with D hard to call. The V gene lost 2 bases and the J gene lost 0 bases, with 11 bases spanning the gap. The CDR3 sequence is 16 residues long. CDR1 and CDR2 (germline): SGHAT, FQNNGV. The CDR3 nucleotides are TGTGCCAGCAGCTTAAACGCGGAGAGCTCTGGAAACACCATATATTTT. This gives the protein CASSLNAESSGNTIYF.

The rearrangement uses TRBV2 and TRBJ1-1, with a tentative D call TRBD1 (6 bases). The CDR3 totals 14 residues. V was pared by 5 bases and J by 1 base, with 11 bases between. Germline CDR1 reads SNHLY; CDR2 reads FYNNEI. The CDR3 DNA follows: TGTGCCAGCAGTTTGGGCAGGGGGAACACTGAAGCTTTCTTT. Its translation: CASSLGRGNTEAFF.

V and J are TRBV12-3 or TRBV12-4 and TRBJ1-1; D unresolved. CDR3 length: 12 residues. The ends were cut back, 6 bases at V and 1 base at J, with 6 bases in the middle. In nucleotides, the CDR3 is TGTGCCAGCAGGTCACAGAACACTGAAGCTTTCTTT. Translated, it gives CASRSQNTEAFF.

Ten or more counts support this clone. This chain uses TRBV10-3 with TRBJ1-1; 10 bases agree with TRBD1. The CDR3 is made up of 15 amino acids. J gave up 5 bases and V 0 bases, and 3 bases lay outside the gene matches. Germline V gene sequence: CDR1 ENHRY, CDR2 SYGVKD. CDR3 protein: CAISESGTGETEAFF. In DNA, the CDR3 is TGTGCCATCAGTGAGTCGGGGACAGGGGAAACTGAAGCTTTCTTT.

This chain uses TRBV5-4 with TRBJ2-5; TRBD1 matches at 7 bases. Looked up from germline, CDR1 is SGHNT and CDR2 is YYREEE (reference sequence). J lost 1 base, V lost 7 bases, and 4 bases had no gene match. This CDR3 contains 13 residues. This CDR3 is CASGTAGQETQYF. The CDR3 DNA reads TGTGCCAGCGGGACAGCCGGCCAAGAGACCCAGTACTTC.

This clone appeared a single time. The V and J genes are TRBV5-8 and TRBJ1-4; D gene uncertain. This CDR3 is 12 amino acids long. Germline V gene lookup returns CDR1 SGHTS and CDR2 YDEGEE. Deletions cut 4 bases from V and 8 bases from J, with 9 bases between. CDR3 loop: CASSRVGEKLFF. DNA of the CDR3: TGTGCCAGCAGCCGGGTAGGAGAAAAACTGTTTTTT.

The chain is built from TRBV18 and TRBJ2-7; 7 bases align to TRBD2. This CDR3 has 16 amino acids. V shed 6 bases, J shed 1 base, and the junction held 12 bases outside the gene matches. The germline V gene encodes CDR1 KGHSH and CDR2 LQKENI. CDR3 in amino acids: CASSPIAGVASYEQYF. Here the CDR3 DNA reads TGTGCCAGCTCCCCTATTGCGGGGGTAGCGTCCTACGAGCAGTACTTC.

This clone was seen just once. This chain links TRBV5-1 with TRBJ2-3, with D possibly being TRBD2 (5 bases). The V gene lost 4 bases and the J gene lost 0 bases, with 15 bases spanning the gap. Per germline, CDR1 SGHRS and CDR2 YFSETQ. This CDR3 contains 16 residues. Here the CDR3 reads CASSGRTGGSTDTQYF. In DNA form, the CDR3 reads TGCGCCAGCAGCGGACGGACTGGCGGGAGCACAGATACGCAGTATTTT.

This chain's CDR3 is CASKGQGIEAFF. The DNA of the CDR3 is TGTGCCAGCAAGGGACAGGGGATTGAAGCTTTCTTT. The V call is TRBV6-5, the J call TRBJ1-1; 10 bases match TRBD1. The germline V gene has CDR1 MNHEY and CDR2 SVGAGI. CDR3 length equals 12 residues. J gave up 7 bases and V 7 bases, and 3 bases lay outside the gene matches.

The chain is built from TRBV4-2 and TRBJ2-7, with a possible D match to TRBD2 (6 bases). Trimming cost V 2 bases and J 4 bases, with 9 bases left between them. Germline-derived CDR1 and CDR2 are LGHNA and YNFKEQ. The CDR3 contains 13 residues. The CDR3 bases are TGTGCCAGCAGCCAAAACGGGGGATACGAGCAGTACTTC. It translates to CASSQNGGYEQYF.

The chain joins TRBV19 to TRBJ2-1; unclear D gene. CDR1 and CDR2 (germline): LNHDA, SQIVND (reference sequence). V was clipped by 1 base and J by 9 bases, with 16 bases between them. CDR3 length equals 15 residues. CDR3 nucleotides: TGTGCCAGTAGTATAGCAACGGCCGAGGTTTTTGAGCAGTTCTTC. Translated: CASSIATAEVFEQFF.

The CDR3 loop reads CASSSKVRGYQETQYF. The DNA of the CDR3 is TGTGCCAGCAGCTCGAAGGTACGCGGGTACCAAGAGACCCAGTACTTC. The V and J genes are TRBV5-4 and TRBJ2-5, with D possibly TRBD2 on 5 matching bases. This CDR3 has 16 amino acids. Germline V lookup: CDR1 SGHNT, CDR2 YYREEE (reference sequence). The germline V and J ends were trimmed by 3 bases and 0 bases, with 15 bases remaining between them.

The chain joins TRBV4-2 to TRBJ1-1, with D possibly being TRBD1 (5 bases). Trimming left V 5 bases short and J 7 bases short, with 11 bases between. There are 12 residues in the CDR3. Germline V gene lookup returns CDR1 LGHNA and CDR2 YNFKEQ. CDR3 sequence reads: CASSGDRYEAFF. DNA for the CDR3: TGTGCCAGCAGCGGAGACAGATATGAAGCTTTCTTT.

The rearrangement joins TRBV2 to TRBJ2-3; D is ambiguous. The CDR3 loop spans 12 amino acids. The V gene lost 6 bases and the J gene lost 0 bases, with 4 bases spanning the gap. Germline CDR1 and CDR2: SNHLY and FYNNEI. The CDR3 coding sequence is TGTGCCAGCAGGCTAAGCACAGATACGCAGTATTTT. It specifies CASRLSTDTQYF.

The chain uses TRBV28 and TRBJ2-4; D possibly corresponds to TRBD1 (6 bases). This CDR3 is built from 16 residues. V lost 5 bases and J 1 base, leaving 15 bases between the germline ends. Germline V gene lookup returns CDR1 MDHEN and CDR2 SYDVKM. The CDR3 loop reads CASSKQGYRAKNIQYF. Written as DNA, the CDR3 is TGTGCCAGCAGTAAACAGGGCTATCGGGCCAAAAACATTCAGTACTTC. Supplemented by reference TRBV28 and TRBJ2-4, the full variable domain reads DVKVTQSSRYLVKRTGEKVFLECVQDMDHENMFWYRQDPGLGLRLIYFSYDVKMKEKGDIPEGYSVSREKKERFSLILESASTNQTSMYLCASSKQGYRAKNIQYFGAGTRLSVL.

The chain has TRBV3-1 (or the pseudogene TRBV3-2) and TRBJ2-5; no firm D call. Trimming removed 1 base from V and 3 bases from J, with 6 bases in between. The CDR3 is made up of 13 amino acids. CDR1 and CDR2 from the germline V gene are LGHDT and YNNKEL (reference sequence). The CDR3 loop reads CASSQGSEETQYF. The DNA for the CDR3 is TGTGCCAGCAGCCAAGGGTCGGAAGAGACCCAGTACTTC.

This clone was counted once. The V call is TRBV13, the J call TRBJ2-7, with D tentatively TRBD2 (6 bases). The CDR3 totals 17 residues. The germline V and J ends were trimmed by 4 bases and 0 bases, with 19 bases remaining between them. Germline CDR1 is PRHDT and CDR2 is FYEKMQ (reference sequence). The CDR3 loop is CASSYLGLGGDSYEQYF. The CDR3 coding sequence is TGTGCCAGCAGCTACCTTGGACTGGGCGGGGACTCCTACGAGCAGTACTTC. Filled out from reference TRBV13 and TRBJ2-7, the complete variable domain reads AAGVIQSPRHLIKEKRETATLKCYPIPRHDTVYWYQQGPGQDPQFLISFYEKMQSDKGSIPDRFSAQQFSDYHSELNMSSLELGDSALYFCASSYLGLGGDSYEQYFGPGTRLTVT.

The chain is built from TRBV11-2 and TRBJ1-3, with TRBD1 matching over 8 bases. This CDR3 comprises 17 residues. Looked up from germline, CDR1 is SGHAT and CDR2 is FQNNGV. V was clipped by 2 bases and J by 2 bases; unmatched bases: 8. CDR3 in DNA: TGTGCCAGCAGCTTAACGGTGAAGACAGGGGCTGGAAACACCATATATTTT. Its translation: CASSLTVKTGAGNTIYF.

The chain carries TRBV4-3 and TRBJ2-5, with 12 bases identical to TRBD2. J was trimmed by 5 bases and V by 0 bases; bases with no gene match: 4. CDR1 is LGHNA, CDR2 YSLEER, per germline. CDR3 length: 16 residues. CDR3 DNA sequence: TGCGCCAGCAGCCAAGATTTCCTAGCGGGAGGGGAGACCCAGTACTTC. Its protein product is CASSQDFLAGGETQYF.

The V gene is TRBV11-2, the J gene TRBJ2-3; 7 nucleotides agree with TRBD1. Germline V lookup: CDR1 SGHAT, CDR2 FQNNGV. CDR3 length equals 15 residues. The junction had 6 bases not matched to a gene; V was cut back by 1 base and J by 5 bases. The CDR3 loop is CASSLVGGAEDTQYF. CDR3 nucleotide sequence: TGTGCCAGCAGCTTAGTAGGGGGCGCGGAAGATACGCAGTATTTT.

The chain joins TRBV18 to TRBJ2-1, with D possibly being TRBD1 (6 bases). The germline CDR1 and CDR2 sequences are KGHSH and LQKENI. Trimming stripped 6 bases from V and 3 bases from J, with 15 bases between. The CDR3 contains 15 residues. CDR3 sequence: CASSLLGQNYNEQFF. The CDR3 region has the DNA TGTGCCAGCTCCCTACTAGGACAGAACTACAATGAGCAGTTCTTC.

The CDR3 DNA sequence: TGCAGCGTTGAGTATAGCGGGAGGAACCTATACAATGAGCAGTTCTTC. Residues: CSVEYSGRNLYNEQFF. The V call is TRBV29-1, the J call TRBJ2-1; 10 bases are shared with TRBD2. This CDR3 has 16 residues. V was clipped by 3 bases and J by 4 bases; unmatched bases: 9. The germline V gene encodes CDR1 SQVTM and CDR2 ANQGSEA.

This chain links TRBV28 with TRBJ2-7, with D possibly TRBD2 on 5 matching bases. Germline V gene lookup returns CDR1 MDHEN and CDR2 SYDVKM. The CDR3 contains 11 residues. V was pared by 8 bases and J by 3 bases, with 8 bases between. CDR3 in DNA: TGTGCCAGCGTCGGGGACTACGAGCAGTACTTC. This codes for CASVGDYEQYF.

This chain uses TRBV3-1 (or the pseudogene TRBV3-2) with TRBJ2-2; 10 bases fit TRBD2. CDR3 length: 16 amino acids. The V gene's germline CDR1 is LGHDT and CDR2 YNNKEL (reference sequence). V was pared by 2 bases and J by 4 bases, with 4 bases of the junction left unmatched. This CDR3 reads CASSQSGGAGTGELFF. The CDR3 nucleotides are TGTGCCAGCAGCCAAAGCGGGGGGGCTGGCACCGGGGAGCTGTTTTTT.

The chain links TRBV11-3 to TRBJ1-1; D is ambiguous. Germline V gene lookup returns CDR1 SGHNT and CDR2 YENEEA. The CDR3 spans 15 residues. The ends were cut back, 4 bases at V and 1 base at J, with 13 bases in the middle. CDR3 amino acids: CASSWSENANTEAFF. CDR3 in DNA: TGTGCCAGCAGCTGGTCGGAGAATGCGAACACTGAAGCTTTCTTT. The full variable domain, completed using reference TRBV11-3 and TRBJ1-1, is EAGVVQSPRYKIIEKKQPVAFWCNPISGHNTLYWYLQNLGQGPELLIRYENEEAVDDSQLPKDRFSAERLKGVDSTLKIQPAELGDSAVYLCASSWSENANTEAFFGQGTRLTVV.

This chain joins TRBV5-1 and TRBJ2-7; 7 positions agree with TRBD1. The junction had 7 bases not matched to a gene; V was cut back by 3 bases and J by 4 bases. This CDR3 has 14 residues. CDR1 SGHRS and CDR2 YFSETQ come from the germline V gene. The CDR3 coding sequence is TGCGCCAGCAGCTCGGGACAGAAGATATACGAGCAGTACTTC. It is translated as CASSSGQKIYEQYF. The whole variable domain, filled in from reference TRBV5-1 and TRBJ2-7, reads KAGVTQTPRYLIKTRGQQVTLSCSPISGHRSVSWYQQTPGQGLQFLFEYFSETQRNKGNFPGRFSGRQFSNSRSEMNVSTLELGDSALYLCASSSGQKIYEQYFGPGTRLTVT.

The chain combines TRBV28 with TRBJ2-3; TRBD2 matches 7 bases. J gave up 1 base and V 7 bases, and 5 bases lay outside the gene matches. The CDR3 extends over 14 amino acids. Germline CDR1 MDHEN, CDR2 SYDVKM. CDR3 nucleotide sequence: TGTGCCAGCAACCTAGCGGCAGGCACAGATACGCAGTATTTT. Protein sequence: CASNLAAGTDTQYF.

The chain recombines TRBV12-5 with TRBJ2-1; D possibly corresponds to TRBD1 (6 bases). Germline values: CDR1 LGHNT, CDR2 FRNRAP. V lost 4 bases and J lost 0, with 10 bases in between. The length of the CDR3 is 15 residues. The CDR3 sequence: CASGSVGASYNEQFF. In nucleotides, the CDR3 is TGTGCTAGTGGTTCGGTGGGGGCCTCCTACAATGAGCAGTTCTTC. Filled out from reference TRBV12-5 and TRBJ2-1, the complete variable domain reads DARVTQTPRHKVTEMGQEVTMRCQPILGHNTVFWYRQTMMQGLELLAYFRNRAPLDDSGMPKDRFSAEMPDATLATLKIQPSEPRDSAVYFCASGSVGASYNEQFFGPGTRLTVL.

The chain is built from TRBV18 and TRBJ2-3; TRBD2 agrees at 8 bases. Looked up from germline, CDR1 is KGHSH and CDR2 is LQKENI. V was clipped by 3 bases and J by 4 bases; unmatched bases: 9. The CDR3 is made up of 16 amino acids. CDR3 coding DNA: TGTGCCAGCTCACCTAGTTTAGCGGGAAAGTCAGATACGCAGTATTTT. Translating gives CASSPSLAGKSDTQYF.

This chain uses TRBV11-2 with TRBJ1-6, with 8 bases fitting TRBD1. Germline CDR1 reads SGHAT; CDR2 reads FQNNGV. This CDR3 has 14 residues. With 5 bases clipped from V and 7 bases from J, the junction kept 4 bases outside the gene matches. CDR3 in DNA: TGTGCCAGCAGCCGGGGACAGGTGAATTCACCCCTCCACTTT. It codes for CASSRGQVNSPLHF. The entire variable domain, with the rest obtained from reference TRBV11-2 and TRBJ1-6, is as follows: EAGVAQSPRYKIIEKRQSVAFWCNPISGHATLYWYQQILGQGPKLLIQFQNNGVVDDSQLPKDRFSAERLKGVDSTLKIQPAKLEDSAVYLCASSRGQVNSPLHFGNGTRLTVT.